These 26 T cell receptor beta chains were all obtained from the same sample, sequenced in a study of CD8 T cells in ankylosing spondylitis. TCRdb processed the 5' RACE reads anew with MiXCR; each CDR3 protein has one entry. This table holds 290,000 or so distinct CDR3 sequences, roughly 20% found once. Sequencing input: blood, either unsorted or a sorted T cell fraction (not recorded which). Receptor source: a female donor with ankylosing spondylitis or in good health (not recorded which).

The chain employs TRBV5-1 and TRBJ1-6; TRBD1 agrees at 7 bases. Trimming at V came to 4 bases and at J to 9 bases, leaving 10 bases not matched to a gene. CDR3 length equals 15 residues. Germline assignment: CDR1 SGHRS and CDR2 YFSETQ. The CDR3 coding sequence is TGCGCCAGCAGCCTAAAGACAGGGAGAGGTTCACCCCTCCACTTT. Translating it yields CASSLKTGRGSPLHF.

This rearrangement joins TRBV20-1 to TRBJ2-7, with D possibly called TRBD1 or TRBD2 (5 bases each). The V end lost 0 bases, the J end lost 3 bases, and 18 bases lay between the germline ends. The CDR3 is made up of 16 amino acids. Germline CDR1 DFQATT, CDR2 SNEGSKA (reference sequence). CDR3 nucleotides: TGCAGTGCTAGAGATCTCCTTCGAGGGGCGGGCTACGAGCAGTACTTC. This sequence encodes CSARDLLRGAGYEQYF.

This clonotype was counted between two and nine times. The rearrangement links TRBV29-1 to TRBJ2-7, with TRBD1 matching over 8 bases. Trimming removed 4 bases from V and 7 bases from J; junction bases left unmatched: 6. There are 12 residues in the CDR3. Germline V gene sequence: CDR1 SQVTM, CDR2 ANQGSEA. CDR3 amino acids: CSVGDRPWEQYF. The CDR3 bases are TGCAGCGTTGGGGACAGGCCTTGGGAGCAGTACTTC.

This clonotype was picked up one time. The chain carries TRBV7-2 and TRBJ1-2; D unclear. This CDR3 has 14 amino acids. V was trimmed by 5 bases and J by 9 bases, leaving 19 bases between them. CDR1 is SGHTA, CDR2 FQGNSA, per germline. The CDR3 coding sequence is TGTGCCAGCAGCCCGTCGGCAGACCGTAGGAGCTACACCTTC. It specifies CASSPSADRRSYTF.

This CDR3 reads CATGPLTSAFNEQFF. The CDR3 DNA follows: TGTGCCACCGGGCCGTTAACTAGCGCCTTCAATGAGCAGTTCTTC. The V gene is TRBV19, the J gene TRBJ2-1; 7 bases agree with TRBD2. This CDR3 region has 15 residues. Germline V gene data show CDR1 as LNHDA and CDR2 as SQIVND (reference sequence). V trimming: 10 bases; J trimming: 6 bases; junction bases outside the gene matches: 15.

This clonotype has more than one count but fewer than ten. V gene TRBV28 combines with J gene TRBJ2-7; TRBD2 matches at 7 bases. The CDR3 sequence is 15 residues long. Germline CDR1 MDHEN, CDR2 SYDVKM. V lost 5 bases, J lost 3 bases, and 10 bases stayed unmatched. CDR3 sequence reads: CASSPTAGDGYEQYF. The CDR3 bases are TGTGCCAGCAGTCCCACCGCGGGGGATGGCTACGAGCAGTACTTC.

This clonotype showed up just a few times. The V and J genes are TRBV5-1 and TRBJ2-7; 7 nucleotides align to TRBD2. CDR1 and CDR2 (germline): SGHRS, YFSETQ. The ends lost 6 bases at V and 3 bases at J; junction bases unmatched: 3. The CDR3 runs 12 residues. The CDR3 loop reads CASNPGGYEQYF. CDR3 nucleotide sequence: TGCGCCAGCAACCCGGGGGGCTACGAGCAGTACTTC. Based on the CDR3 plus reference TRBV5-1 and TRBJ2-7, the full variable domain is KAGVTQTPRYLIKTRGQQVTLSCSPISGHRSVSWYQQTPGQGLQFLFEYFSETQRNKGNFPGRFSGRQFSNSRSEMNVSTLELGDSALYLCASNPGGYEQYFGPGTRLTVT.

This chain uses TRBV10-3 with TRBJ1-1; D ambiguous. The germline V and J ends were trimmed by 3 bases and 1 base, with 12 bases remaining between them. The CDR3 consists of 15 residues. Germline loops: CDR1 ENHRY, CDR2 SYGVKD. This CDR3 is CAISDWSGRNTEAFF. CDR3 sequence (DNA): TGTGCCATCAGTGATTGGAGTGGGAGGAACACTGAAGCTTTCTTT.

CDR3 protein: CSASQRFWGDTQYF. The CDR3 DNA reads as TGCAGTGCTAGCCAGCGGTTCTGGGGGGATACGCAGTATTTT. The chain uses TRBV20-1 and TRBJ2-3; D possibly uses TRBD1 or TRBD2 (5 bases each). Germline values: CDR1 DFQATT, CDR2 SNEGSKA (reference sequence). This CDR3 contains 14 residues. V was clipped by 3 bases and J by 6 bases, with 16 bases between them.

The chain carries TRBV5-1 and TRBJ2-2, with 10 positions matching TRBD1. CDR3 length: 16 amino acids. Germline loops: CDR1 SGHRS, CDR2 YFSETQ. V lost 4 bases to trimming and J lost 7 bases; unmatched junction nucleotides: 10. CDR3 sequence reads: CASSRQGALPGGELFF. The CDR3 coding sequence is TGCGCCAGCAGCCGACAGGGGGCACTCCCCGGCGGGGAGCTGTTTTTT.

The chain couples TRBV7-9 to TRBJ1-1, with 8 bases aligning to TRBD1. Trimming at V came to 1 base and at J to 12 bases, leaving 10 bases not matched to a gene. Germline loops: CDR1 SEHNR, CDR2 FQNEAQ (reference sequence). The CDR3 sequence is 14 residues long. CDR3 nucleotide sequence: TGTGCCAGCAGCTTAGGGGACAGGAGGGTATCAACTTTCTTT. Protein: CASSLGDRRVSTFF.

V gene TRBV5-5 combines with J gene TRBJ2-2, with 7 nucleotides matching TRBD1. The J segment lost 4 bases and the V segment lost 4 bases, leaving 4 bases of the junction unmatched. CDR1 SGHKS and CDR2 YYEKEE come from the germline V gene (reference sequence). CDR3 length: 14 amino acids. The CDR3 nucleotides are TGTGCCAGCAGCGGAAACAGGGGCACCGGGGAGCTGTTTTTT. Its translation is CASSGNRGTGELFF.

This clonotype was detected ten times or more. V usage is TRBV7-2 and J usage is TRBJ2-7; 8 bases agree with TRBD2. Germline lookup yields CDR1 SGHTA and CDR2 FQGNSA. V lost 1 base to trimming and J lost 0 bases; unmatched junction nucleotides: 8. The CDR3 is made up of 17 amino acids. The CDR3 protein is CASSLDRWSGSSYEQYF. In nucleotides, the CDR3 is TGTGCCAGCAGCTTAGACAGATGGAGCGGGAGCTCCTACGAGCAGTACTTC.

The chain employs TRBV5-5 and TRBJ2-7, with D perhaps TRBD1 or TRBD2 (5 bases each). V gave up 5 bases and J gave up 1 base, with 16 bases separating them. This CDR3 contains 15 residues. Germline CDR1 reads SGHKS; CDR2 reads YYEKEE (reference sequence). Here the CDR3 reads CASSFRGDVSYEQYF. The CDR3 DNA follows: TGTGCCAGCAGTTTCCGAGGGGACGTATCCTACGAGCAGTACTTC.

CDR3 sequence reads: CASRKTSGNTDTQYF. CDR3 nucleotide sequence: TGTGCCAGCAGAAAGACTAGCGGGAACACAGATACGCAGTATTTT. The chain carries TRBV5-5 and TRBJ2-3; 11 bases are a match to TRBD2. The CDR3 totals 15 residues. The ends lost 5 bases at V and 2 bases at J; junction bases unmatched: 4. CDR1 and CDR2 (germline): SGHKS, YYEKEE (reference sequence).

This clonotype was observed at least ten times. The rearrangement joins TRBV12-3 or TRBV12-4 to TRBJ2-1; 14 nucleotides match TRBD2. V lost 6 bases to trimming and J lost 10 bases; unmatched junction nucleotides: 14. The CDR3 extends over 17 amino acids. Here the CDR3 DNA reads TGTGCCAGCAGCTTTCACGGGACTAGCGGGGGCCCCAGGGAGCAGTTCTTC. This sequence encodes CASSFHGTSGGPREQFF.

The chain is built from TRBV2 and TRBJ2-2, with 8 bases fitting TRBD2. Germline CDR1 reads SNHLY; CDR2 reads FYNNEI. The CDR3 sequence is 16 residues long. V was clipped by 7 bases and J by 1 base; unmatched bases: 8. CDR3: CASTPGGRRNTGELFF. The CDR3 DNA reads TGTGCCAGCACCCCCGGCGGGAGGCGGAACACCGGGGAGCTGTTTTTT.

V is TRBV15 and J is TRBJ1-5; the D is unclear. Germline V gene lookup returns CDR1 LNHNV and CDR2 YYDKDF (reference sequence). The CDR3 has 14 amino acids. V lost 0 bases and J lost 3, with 6 bases in between. In nucleotides, the CDR3 is TGTGCCACCAGCAGAGACAGGATCAATCAGCCCCAGCATTTT. It yields the protein CATSRDRINQPQHF.

The rearrangement links TRBV7-2 to TRBJ2-3; D call uncertain. This CDR3 is built from 14 residues. Germline CDR1 SGHTA, CDR2 FQGNSA. V lost 2 bases to trimming and J lost 0 bases, with 6 bases between them. In DNA form, the CDR3 reads TGTGCCAGCAGCTTATCCCACAGCACAGATACGCAGTATTTT. Protein product: CASSLSHSTDTQYF.

The chain links TRBV10-3 to TRBJ1-1, with 10 bases identical to TRBD1. CDR3 length equals 15 residues. The V gene's germline CDR1 is ENHRY and CDR2 SYGVKD. V lost 5 bases and J lost 5; bases outside the gene matches: 8. Here the CDR3 reads CAISPEGQGRTEAFF. As DNA, the CDR3 is TGTGCCATCAGTCCTGAGGGACAGGGGAGGACTGAAGCTTTCTTT.

The V call is TRBV5-5, the J call TRBJ2-1; the D is unclear. The V gene lost 0 bases and the J gene lost 1 base, with 8 bases spanning the gap. CDR1 is SGHKS and CDR2 is YYEKEE in the germline V gene (reference sequence). The CDR3 extends over 15 amino acids. In DNA form, the CDR3 reads TGTGCCAGCAGCTTGGCCTTAGCATCCTACAATGAGCAGTTCTTC. Translation: CASSLALASYNEQFF. The full variable domain, rest sourced from reference TRBV5-5 and TRBJ2-1, is DAGVTQSPTHLIKTRGQQVTLRCSPISGHKSVSWYQQVLGQGPQFIFQYYEKEERGRGNFPDRFSARQFPNYSSELNVNALLLGDSALYLCASSLALASYNEQFFGPGTRLTVL.

The chain carries TRBV20-1 and TRBJ2-7; D gene ambiguous. Trimming removed 5 bases from V and 5 bases from J, with 13 bases in between. In germline, CDR1 is DFQATT, CDR2 SNEGSKA (reference sequence). The length of the CDR3 is 12 residues. The CDR3 reads CSALTPEDEQYF. The CDR3 DNA reads as TGCAGTGCTTTGACCCCCGAGGACGAGCAGTACTTC.

This clonotype came up a few times. V is TRBV12-3 or TRBV12-4 and J is TRBJ2-2; D possibly corresponds to TRBD1 (5 bases). Trimming stripped 6 bases from V and 6 bases from J, with 17 bases between. This CDR3 spans 15 amino acids. Written as DNA, the CDR3 is TGTGCCAGCAGCCTCCTAAGGGGTTACGCCGGGGAGCTGTTTTTT. The encoded protein is CASSLLRGYAGELFF.

This clonotype is a singleton in its sample. V is TRBV28 and J is TRBJ2-7; 7 nucleotides line up with TRBD1. The CDR3 runs to 14 residues. Germline V lookup: CDR1 MDHEN, CDR2 SYDVKM. J lost 6 bases, V lost 3 bases, and 8 bases had no gene match. As DNA, the CDR3 is TGTGCCAGCAGTTTGTATTTGACAGGGCGCGAGCAGTACTTC. This codes for CASSLYLTGREQYF.

This clonotype occurred a few times. The V gene is TRBV6-2 or TRBV6-3, the J gene TRBJ2-3, with a tentative D call TRBD2 (5 bases). CDR3 length equals 14 residues. V lost 4 bases and J lost 3, with 11 bases in between. Germline V CDR1 and CDR2: MNHEY, SVGEGT. This chain's CDR3 is CASSWTVGTDTQYF. The CDR3 coding sequence is TGTGCCAGCAGTTGGACTGTGGGAACAGATACGCAGTATTTT.

This clonotype was counted a few times. The V gene is TRBV7-8, the J gene TRBJ1-4, with 9 bases fitting TRBD1. This CDR3 is 17 amino acids long. The J segment lost 0 bases and the V segment lost 5 bases, leaving 7 bases of the junction unmatched. CDR1 is SGHVS and CDR2 is FQNEAQ in the germline V gene. CDR3 amino acids: CASSPRTGAATNEKLFF. CDR3 nucleotides: TGTGCCAGCAGCCCCCGGACAGGGGCTGCAACTAATGAAAAACTGTTTTTT.